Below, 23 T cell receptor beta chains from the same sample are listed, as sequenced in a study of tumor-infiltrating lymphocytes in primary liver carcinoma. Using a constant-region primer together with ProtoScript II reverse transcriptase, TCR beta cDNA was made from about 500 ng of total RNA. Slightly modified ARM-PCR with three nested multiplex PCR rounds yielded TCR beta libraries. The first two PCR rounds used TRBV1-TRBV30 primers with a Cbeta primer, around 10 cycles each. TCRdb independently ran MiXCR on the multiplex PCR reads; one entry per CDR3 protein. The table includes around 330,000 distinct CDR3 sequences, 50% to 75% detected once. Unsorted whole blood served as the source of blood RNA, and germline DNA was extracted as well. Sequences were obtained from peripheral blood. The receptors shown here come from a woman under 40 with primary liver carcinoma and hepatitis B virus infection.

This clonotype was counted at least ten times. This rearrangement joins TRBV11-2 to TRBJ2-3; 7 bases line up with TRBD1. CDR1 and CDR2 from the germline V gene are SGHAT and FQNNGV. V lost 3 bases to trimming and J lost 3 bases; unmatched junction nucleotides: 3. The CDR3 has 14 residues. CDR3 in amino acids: CASSFSQGTDTQYF. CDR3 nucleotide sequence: TGTGCCAGCAGCTTTTCACAGGGGACAGATACGCAGTATTTT. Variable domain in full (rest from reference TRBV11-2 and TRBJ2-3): EAGVAQSPRYKIIEKRQSVAFWCNPISGHATLYWYQQILGQGPKLLIQFQNNGVVDDSQLPKDRFSAERLKGVDSTLKIQPAKLEDSAVYLCASSFSQGTDTQYFGPGTRLTVL.

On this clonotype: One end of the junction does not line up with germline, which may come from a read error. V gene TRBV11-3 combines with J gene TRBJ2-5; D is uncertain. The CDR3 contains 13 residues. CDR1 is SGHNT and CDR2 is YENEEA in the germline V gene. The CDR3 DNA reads TGTGTCAGCACGACAATGGGGTGGGAGACCCAGTACTTC. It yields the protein CVSTTMGWETQYF.

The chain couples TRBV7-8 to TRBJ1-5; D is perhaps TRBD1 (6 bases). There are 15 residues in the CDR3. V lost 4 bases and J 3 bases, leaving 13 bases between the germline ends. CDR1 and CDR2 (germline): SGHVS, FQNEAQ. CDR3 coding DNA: TGTGCCAGCAGCTCCAAGGACAGCTTCAATCAGCCCCAGCATTTT. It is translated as CASSSKDSFNQPQHF.

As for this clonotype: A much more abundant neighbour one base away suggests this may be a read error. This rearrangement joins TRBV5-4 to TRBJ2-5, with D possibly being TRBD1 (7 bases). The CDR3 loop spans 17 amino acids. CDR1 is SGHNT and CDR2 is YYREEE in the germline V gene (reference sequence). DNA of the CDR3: TGTGTCAGCAGCTTGGGGGGTGCCAGGGGGGTCGAAGAGACCCAGTACTTC. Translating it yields CVSSLGGARGVEETQYF.

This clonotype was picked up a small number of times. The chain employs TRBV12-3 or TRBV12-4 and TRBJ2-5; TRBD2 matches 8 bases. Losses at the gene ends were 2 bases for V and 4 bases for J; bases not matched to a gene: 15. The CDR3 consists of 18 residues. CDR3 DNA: TGTGCCAGCAGTTTAATTCTAAGCAGCGGGGGTTCATCAGAGACCCAGTACTTC. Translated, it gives CASSLILSSGGSSETQYF.

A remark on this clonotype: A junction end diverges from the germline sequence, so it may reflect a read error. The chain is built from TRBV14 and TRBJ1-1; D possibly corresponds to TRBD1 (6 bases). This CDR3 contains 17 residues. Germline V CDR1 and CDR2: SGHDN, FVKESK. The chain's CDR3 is CASSRRVRGMTFSEASF. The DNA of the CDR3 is TGTGCCAGCAGCCGCAGAGTTAGGGGGATGACTTTCTCTGAAGCTTCCTTT.

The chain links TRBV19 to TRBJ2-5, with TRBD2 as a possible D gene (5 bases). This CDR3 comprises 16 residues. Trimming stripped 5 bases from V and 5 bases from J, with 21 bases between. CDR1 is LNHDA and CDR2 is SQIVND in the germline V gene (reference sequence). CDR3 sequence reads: CASSSGIARRMETQYF. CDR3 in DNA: TGTGCCAGTAGTTCGGGAATAGCAAGGAGGATGGAGACCCAGTACTTC.

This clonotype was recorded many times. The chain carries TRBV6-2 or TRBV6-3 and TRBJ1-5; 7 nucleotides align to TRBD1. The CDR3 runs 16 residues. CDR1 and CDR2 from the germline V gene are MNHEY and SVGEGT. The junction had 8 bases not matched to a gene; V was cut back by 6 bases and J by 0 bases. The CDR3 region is CASRAQGYLSNQPQHF. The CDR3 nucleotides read TGTGCCAGCAGGGCACAGGGGTATCTTAGCAATCAGCCCCAGCATTTT.

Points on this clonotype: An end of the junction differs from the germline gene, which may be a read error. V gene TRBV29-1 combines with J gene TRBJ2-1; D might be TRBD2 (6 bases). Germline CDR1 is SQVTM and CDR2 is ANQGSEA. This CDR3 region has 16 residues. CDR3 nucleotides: TGCAGCGTTGACATACAGGACGGGAGCTCCTGCAATGAGCAGTTCTTC. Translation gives CSVDIQDGSSCNEQFF.

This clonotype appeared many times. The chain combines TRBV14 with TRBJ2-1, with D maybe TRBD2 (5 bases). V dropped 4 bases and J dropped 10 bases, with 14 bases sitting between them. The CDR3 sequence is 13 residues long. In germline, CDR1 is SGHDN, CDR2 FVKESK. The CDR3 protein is CASSRAGRNEQFF. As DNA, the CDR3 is TGTGCCAGCAGCCGTGCGGGCCGTAACGAGCAGTTCTTC.

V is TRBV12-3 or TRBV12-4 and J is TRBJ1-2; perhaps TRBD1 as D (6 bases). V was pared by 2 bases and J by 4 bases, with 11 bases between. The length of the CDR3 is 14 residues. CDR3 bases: TGTGCCAGCAGTTTAAGCGGGGGCCCCTATGGCTACACCTTC. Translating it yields CASSLSGGPYGYTF.

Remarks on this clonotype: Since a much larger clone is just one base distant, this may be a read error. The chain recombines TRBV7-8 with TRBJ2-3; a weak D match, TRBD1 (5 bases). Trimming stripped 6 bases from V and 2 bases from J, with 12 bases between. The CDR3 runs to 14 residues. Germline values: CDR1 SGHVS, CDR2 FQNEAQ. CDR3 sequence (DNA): TGTGCCAGCAGTTCTCACAGGTTCACAGATACGCAGTATTTT. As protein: CASSSHRFTDTQYF.

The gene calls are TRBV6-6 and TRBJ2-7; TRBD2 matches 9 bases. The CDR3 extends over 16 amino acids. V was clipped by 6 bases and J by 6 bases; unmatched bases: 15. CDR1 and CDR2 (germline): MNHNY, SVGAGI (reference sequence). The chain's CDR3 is CASRSGGSGRIGEQYF. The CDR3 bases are TGTGCCAGCAGATCCGGGGGTAGCGGGAGAATCGGCGAGCAGTACTTC.

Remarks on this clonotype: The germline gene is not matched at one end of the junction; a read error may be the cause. CDR3 amino acids: CSVAQGNYGYTF. The CDR3, as DNA: TGCAGCGTTGCACAGGGAAACTATGGTTACACCTTC. The chain links TRBV29-1 to TRBJ1-2, with D possibly TRBD1 on 6 matching bases. Germline loops: CDR1 SQVTM, CDR2 ANQGSEA. The CDR3 is made up of 12 amino acids.

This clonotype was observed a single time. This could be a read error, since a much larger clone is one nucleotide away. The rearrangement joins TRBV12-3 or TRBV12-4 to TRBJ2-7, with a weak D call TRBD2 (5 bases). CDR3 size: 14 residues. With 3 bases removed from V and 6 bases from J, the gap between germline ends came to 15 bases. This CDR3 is CASSFTGLGGEQYF. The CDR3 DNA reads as TGTGCCAGCAGTTTCACCGGACTGGGTGGCGAGCAGTACTTC.

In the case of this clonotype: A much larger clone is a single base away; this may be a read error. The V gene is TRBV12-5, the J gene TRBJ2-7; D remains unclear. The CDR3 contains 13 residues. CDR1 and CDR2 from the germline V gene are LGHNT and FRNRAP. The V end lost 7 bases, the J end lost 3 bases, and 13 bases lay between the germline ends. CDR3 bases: TGTGCTAGTGCCCCCTGGACGGTCTACGAGCAGTACTTC. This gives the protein CASAPWTVYEQYF.

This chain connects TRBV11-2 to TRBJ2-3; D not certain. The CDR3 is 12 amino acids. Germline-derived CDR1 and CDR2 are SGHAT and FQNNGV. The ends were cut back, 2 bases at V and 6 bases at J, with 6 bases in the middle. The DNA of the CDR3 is TGTGCCAGCAGCTTAAATCAGGATACGCAGTATTTT. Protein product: CASSLNQDTQYF. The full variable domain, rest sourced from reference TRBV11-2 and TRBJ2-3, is EAGVAQSPRYKIIEKRQSVAFWCNPISGHATLYWYQQILGQGPKLLIQFQNNGVVDDSQLPKDRFSAERLKGVDSTLKIQPAKLEDSAVYLCASSLNQDTQYFGPGTRLTVL.

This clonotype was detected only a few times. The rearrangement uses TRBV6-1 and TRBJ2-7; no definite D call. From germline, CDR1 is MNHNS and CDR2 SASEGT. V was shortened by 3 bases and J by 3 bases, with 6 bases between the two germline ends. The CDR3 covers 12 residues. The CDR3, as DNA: TGTGCCAGCAGTGACGGTCGCTACGAGCAGTACTTC. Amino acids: CASSDGRYEQYF.

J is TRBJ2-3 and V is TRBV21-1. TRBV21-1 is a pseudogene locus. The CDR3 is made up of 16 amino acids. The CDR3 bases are TGTGCCAGCAGCATACAGAACCGTTTTAGCACAGATACGCAGTATTTT. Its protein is CASSIQNRFSTDTQYF.

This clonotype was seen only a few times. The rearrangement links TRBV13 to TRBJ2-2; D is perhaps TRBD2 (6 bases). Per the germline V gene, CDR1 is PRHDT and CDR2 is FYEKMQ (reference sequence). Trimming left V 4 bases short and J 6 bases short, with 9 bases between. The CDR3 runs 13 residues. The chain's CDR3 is CASSSAGPGELFF. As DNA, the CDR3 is TGTGCCAGCAGCTCGGCGGGGCCCGGGGAGCTGTTTTTT.

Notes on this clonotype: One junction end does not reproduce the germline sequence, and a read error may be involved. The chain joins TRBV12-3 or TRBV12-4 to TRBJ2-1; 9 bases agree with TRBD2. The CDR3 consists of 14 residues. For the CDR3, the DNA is TGTGCCAGTACCCTTAGCGGGAGTGGAAATGGGCAGTTCTTC. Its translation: CASTLSGSGNGQFF.

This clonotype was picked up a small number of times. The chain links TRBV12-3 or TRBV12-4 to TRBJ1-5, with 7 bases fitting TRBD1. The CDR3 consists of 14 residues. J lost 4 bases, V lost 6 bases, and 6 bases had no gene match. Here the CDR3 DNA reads TGTGCCAGCAGAGGTGGGACAGAGAATCAGCCCCAGCATTTT. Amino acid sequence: CASRGGTENQPQHF.

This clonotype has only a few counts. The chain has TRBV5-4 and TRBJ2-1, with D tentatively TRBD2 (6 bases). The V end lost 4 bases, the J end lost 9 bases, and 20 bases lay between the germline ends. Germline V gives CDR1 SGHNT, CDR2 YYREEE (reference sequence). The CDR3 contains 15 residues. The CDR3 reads CASSAHSTTSFEQFF. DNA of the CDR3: TGTGCCAGCAGCGCCCACTCTACAACTAGCTTTGAGCAGTTCTTC. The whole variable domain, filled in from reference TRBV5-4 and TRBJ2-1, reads ETGVTQSPTHLIKTRGQQVTLRCSSQSGHNTVSWYQQALGQGPQFIFQYYREEENGRGNFPPRFSGLQFPNYSSELNVNALELDDSALYLCASSAHSTTSFEQFFGPGTRLTVL.